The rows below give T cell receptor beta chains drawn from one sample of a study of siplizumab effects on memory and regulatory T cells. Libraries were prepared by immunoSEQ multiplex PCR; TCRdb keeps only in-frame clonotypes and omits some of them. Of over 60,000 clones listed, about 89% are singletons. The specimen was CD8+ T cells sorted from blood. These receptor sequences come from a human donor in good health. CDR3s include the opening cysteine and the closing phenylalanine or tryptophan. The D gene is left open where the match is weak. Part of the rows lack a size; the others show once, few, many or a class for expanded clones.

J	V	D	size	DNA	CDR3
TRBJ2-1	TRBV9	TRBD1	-	TGTGCCAGCAGCGCCCGACCGGGACAGGGAGGCCATGAGCAGTTCTTC	CASSARPGQGGHEQFF
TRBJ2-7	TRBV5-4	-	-	TGTGCCAGCAGCTCCGGAATTAACAACGAGCAGTACTTC	CASSSGINNEQYF
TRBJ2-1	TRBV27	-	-	TGTGCCAGCGGGGGGGCCGCCTACAATGAGCAGTTCTTC	CASGGAAYNEQFF
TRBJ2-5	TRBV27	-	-	TGTGCCAGCAGACGGTTCGGGGAGACCCAGTACTTC	CASRRFGETQYF
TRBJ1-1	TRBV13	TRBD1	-	TGTGCCGTAAGGGGGCAGCCACCTATGAACACTGAAGCTTTCTTT	CAVRGQPPMNTEAFF
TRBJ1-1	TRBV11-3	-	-	TGTGCCAGCAGCTTATTTTTGGCGGTTAAGAACACTGAAGCTTTCTTT	CASSLFLAVKNTEAFF
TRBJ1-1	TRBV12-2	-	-	TGTGCAAGTCGCCCCACGACAGCCACTGAAGCTTTCTTT	CASRPTTATEAFF
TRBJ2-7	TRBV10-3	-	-	TGTGCCATCAGTGAGCCTGGCGGGGGCCAATACTACGAGCAGTACTTC	CAISEPGGGQYYEQYF
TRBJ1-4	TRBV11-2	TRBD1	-	TGTGCCAGCAGCTTAGATCGGACAGGGGGACTGTTTTTT	CASSLDRTGGLFF
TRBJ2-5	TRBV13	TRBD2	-	TGTGCCAGCAGCTCCACTAGCGGGTTACAAGAGACCCAGTACTTC	CASSSTSGLQETQYF
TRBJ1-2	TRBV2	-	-	TGTGCCAGCAGTGAAGTTGAGCAAAACTATGGCTACACCTTC	CASSEVEQNYGYTF
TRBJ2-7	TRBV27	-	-	TGTGCCAGCAGCTCCACTCCAGACGGGTACGAGCAGTACTTC	CASSSTPDGYEQYF
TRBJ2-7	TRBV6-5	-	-	TGTGCCAGCAGTCCCGGGACCTGGGGGAACGAGCAGTACTTC	CASSPGTWGNEQYF
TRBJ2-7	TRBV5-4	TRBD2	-	TGTGCCAGCAGCCCGATGGGCGGGAGCTCCTACGAGCAGTACTTC	CASSPMGGSSYEQYF
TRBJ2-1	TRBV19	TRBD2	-	TGTGCCAGTAGGAGTATGACGGGAGGCTTGAGGGATATTGAGCAGTTCTTC	CASRSMTGGLRDIEQFF
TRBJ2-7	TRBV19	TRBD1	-	TGTGCCAGCATACCGGGACAGATCTACGAGCAGTACTTC	CASIPGQIYEQYF
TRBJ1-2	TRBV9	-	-	TGTGCCAGCAGCGCCGACCCGGGCGGACCTAACTATGGCTACACCTTC	CASSADPGGPNYGYTF
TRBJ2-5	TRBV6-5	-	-	TGTGCCAGCAGATCGCGCGAGACCCAGTACTTC	CASRSRETQYF
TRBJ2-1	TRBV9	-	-	TGTGCCAGCAGCGTAGATGGACAATTCGGTGAGCAGTTCTTC	CASSVDGQFGEQFF
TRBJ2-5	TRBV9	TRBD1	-	TGTGCCAGCAGCCCCGGACAGGGGTCTCGAGAGACCCAGTACTTC	CASSPGQGSRETQYF
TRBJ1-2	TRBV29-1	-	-	TGCAGCGCAGTCCAAAACTATGGCTACACCTTC	CSAVQNYGYTF
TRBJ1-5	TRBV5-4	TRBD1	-	TGTGCCAGCAGCTTCGACAGGGAACAGCCCCAGCATTTT	CASSFDREQPQHF
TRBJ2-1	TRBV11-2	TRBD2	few	TGTGCCAGCAGCTCCCCGGTTGAGCCGGGCGGGAGAACGTACAATGAGCAGTTCTTC	CASSSPVEPGGRTYNEQFF
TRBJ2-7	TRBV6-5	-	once	TGTGCCATCAGCGTCCCGTTTACAGGGACCTACGAGCAGTACTTC	CAISVPFTGTYEQYF
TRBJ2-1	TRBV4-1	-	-	TGCGCCAGCAGCCTCCCGTGGGCTGGTGGCTACAATGAGCAGTTCTTC	CASSLPWAGGYNEQFF
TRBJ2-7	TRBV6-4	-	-	TGTGCCAGCTCCCTAGGGTCGATGTACGAGCAGTACTTC	CASSLGSMYEQYF
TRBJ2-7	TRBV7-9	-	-	TGTGCCAGCAGCTTATTAGAAAAGCGTCCCTACGAGCAGTACTTC	CASSLLEKRPYEQYF
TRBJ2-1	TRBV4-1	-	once	TGCGCCAGCATCGAGGGCGAGGGGTTCGGCAATGAGCAGTTCTTC	CASIEGEGFGNEQFF
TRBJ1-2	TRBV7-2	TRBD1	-	TGTGCCAGCAGACCCCCGTCGACAGGGCCGAACTATGGCTACACCTTC	CASRPPSTGPNYGYTF
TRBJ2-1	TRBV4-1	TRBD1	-	TGCGCCAGCGGAATTGGTGACAGGGTGTTCTTC	CASGIGDRVFF
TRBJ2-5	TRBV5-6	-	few	TGTGCCAGCAGCTTGGCCGGGGAGACCCAGTACTTC	CASSLAGETQYF
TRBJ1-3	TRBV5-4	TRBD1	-	TGTGCCAGCAGCTGGACAGGGGGTGGTGGAAACACCATATATTTT	CASSWTGGGGNTIYF
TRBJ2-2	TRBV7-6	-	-	TGTGCCAGCAGCTTAGGGTACGGGGGAAACACCGGGGAGCTGTTTTTT	CASSLGYGGNTGELFF
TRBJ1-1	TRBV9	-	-	TGTGCCAGCAGCGTAGGACAGGCGAACACTGAAGCTTTCTTT	CASSVGQANTEAFF
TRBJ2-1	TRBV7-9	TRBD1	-	TGTGCCAGCAGTTCCAGTCCGGGACAGAGCTCCTACAATGAGCAGTTCTTC	CASSSSPGQSSYNEQFF
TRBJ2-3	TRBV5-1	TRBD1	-	TGCGCCAGCAGCTTCGGACAGGGGGTATATACGCAGTATTTT	CASSFGQGVYTQYF
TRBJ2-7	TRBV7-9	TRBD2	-	TGTGCCAGCAGCTCAACTAGCGGGGGGCCAACATCCTACGAGCAGTACTTC	CASSSTSGGPTSYEQYF
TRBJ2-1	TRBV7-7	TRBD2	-	TGTGCTAGCAGCTTAGGGGCGGGAGACAATGAGCAGTTCTTC	CASSLGAGDNEQFF
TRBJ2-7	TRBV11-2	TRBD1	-	TGTGCCAGCATTAGAGGAAGGACAGGGTCCTCCTACGAGCAGTACTTC	CASIRGRTGSSYEQYF
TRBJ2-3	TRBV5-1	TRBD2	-	TGCGCCAGCAGCGGCAGACTAGCGGGTGGCACAGATACGCAGTATTTT	CASSGRLAGGTDTQYF
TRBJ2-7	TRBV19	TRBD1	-	TGTGCCAGTAGTGCCCACAGGGGGCCGGGCTACGAGCAGTACTTC	CASSAHRGPGYEQYF
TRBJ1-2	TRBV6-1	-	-	TGTGCCAGCAGTTCAGGAATCAGGGGCTCTGGCTACACCTTC	CASSSGIRGSGYTF
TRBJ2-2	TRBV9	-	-	TGTGCCAGCAGCGTAGGTCCCAGCACCGGGGAGCTGTTTTTT	CASSVGPSTGELFF
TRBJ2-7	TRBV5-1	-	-	TGCGCCAGCAGCTTAGACTACGAGCAGTACTTC	CASSLDYEQYF
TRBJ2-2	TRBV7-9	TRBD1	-	TGTGCCAGCAGCTCCGCCAGGGGGCAGGCCACCGGGGAGCTGTTTTTT	CASSSARGQATGELFF